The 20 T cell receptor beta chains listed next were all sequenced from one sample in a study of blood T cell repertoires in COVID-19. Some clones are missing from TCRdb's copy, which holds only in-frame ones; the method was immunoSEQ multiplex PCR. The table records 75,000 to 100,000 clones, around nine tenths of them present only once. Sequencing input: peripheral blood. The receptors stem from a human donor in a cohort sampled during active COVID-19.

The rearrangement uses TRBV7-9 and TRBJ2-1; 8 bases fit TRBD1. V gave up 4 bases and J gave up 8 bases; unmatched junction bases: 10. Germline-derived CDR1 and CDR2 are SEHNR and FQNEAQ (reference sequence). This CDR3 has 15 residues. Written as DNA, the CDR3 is TGTGCCAGCAGCTCGGAAGGTGACAGGGGCGATGAGCAGTTCTTC. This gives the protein CASSSEGDRGDEQFF.

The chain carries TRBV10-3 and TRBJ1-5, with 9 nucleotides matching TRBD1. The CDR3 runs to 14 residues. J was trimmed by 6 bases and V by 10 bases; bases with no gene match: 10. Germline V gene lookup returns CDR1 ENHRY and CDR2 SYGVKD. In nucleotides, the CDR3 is TGTGCCACCAGACAGGGGGATTCTTCTCAGCCCCAGCATTTT. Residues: CATRQGDSSQPQHF.

DNA for the CDR3: TGTGCCAGTAGTATACTCCCGGGTTCTATCTACGAGCAGTACTTC. Translation: CASSILPGSIYEQYF. This sequence joins TRBV19 and TRBJ2-7; D remains unclear. V was trimmed by 2 bases and J by 3 bases, leaving 14 bases between them. Germline-derived CDR1 and CDR2 are LNHDA and SQIVND (reference sequence). The CDR3 spans 15 residues.

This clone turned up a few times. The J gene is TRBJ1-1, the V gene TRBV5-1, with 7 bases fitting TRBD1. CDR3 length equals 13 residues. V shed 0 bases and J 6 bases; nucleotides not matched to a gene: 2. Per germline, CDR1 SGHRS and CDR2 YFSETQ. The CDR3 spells CASSLGTGAEAFF. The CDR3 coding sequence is TGCGCCAGCAGCTTGGGGACAGGCGCTGAAGCTTTCTTT.

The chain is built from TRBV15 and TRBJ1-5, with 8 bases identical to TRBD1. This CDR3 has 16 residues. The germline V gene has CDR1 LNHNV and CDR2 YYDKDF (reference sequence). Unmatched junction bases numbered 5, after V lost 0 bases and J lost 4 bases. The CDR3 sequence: CATSRDHWTGNQPQHF. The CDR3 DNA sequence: TGTGCCACCAGCAGAGATCATTGGACAGGGAATCAGCCCCAGCATTTT.

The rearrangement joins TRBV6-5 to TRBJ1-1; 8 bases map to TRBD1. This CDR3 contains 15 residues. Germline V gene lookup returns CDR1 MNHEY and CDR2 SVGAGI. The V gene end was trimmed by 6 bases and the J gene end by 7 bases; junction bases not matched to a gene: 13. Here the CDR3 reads CASSRQGTGWGEAFF. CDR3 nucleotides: TGTGCCAGCAGCCGACAGGGGACCGGGTGGGGTGAAGCTTTCTTT.

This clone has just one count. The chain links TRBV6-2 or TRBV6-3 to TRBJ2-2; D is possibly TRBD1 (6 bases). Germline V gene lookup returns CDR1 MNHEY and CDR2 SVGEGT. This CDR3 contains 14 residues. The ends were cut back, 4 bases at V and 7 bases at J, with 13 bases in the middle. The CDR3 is CASSSSDSIGELFF. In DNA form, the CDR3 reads TGTGCCAGCAGTTCATCGGACAGTATCGGGGAGCTGTTTTTT.

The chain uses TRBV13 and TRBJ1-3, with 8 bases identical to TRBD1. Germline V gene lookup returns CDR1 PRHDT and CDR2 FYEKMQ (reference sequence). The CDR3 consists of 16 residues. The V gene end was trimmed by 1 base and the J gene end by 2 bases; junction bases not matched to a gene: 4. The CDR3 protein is CASSLAGGAAGNTIYF. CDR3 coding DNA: TGTGCCAGCAGCTTAGCAGGGGGCGCTGCTGGAAACACCATATATTTT. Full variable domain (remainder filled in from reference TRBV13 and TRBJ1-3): AAGVIQSPRHLIKEKRETATLKCYPIPRHDTVYWYQQGPGQDPQFLISFYEKMQSDKGSIPDRFSAQQFSDYHSELNMSSLELGDSALYFCASSLAGGAAGNTIYFGEGSWLTVV.

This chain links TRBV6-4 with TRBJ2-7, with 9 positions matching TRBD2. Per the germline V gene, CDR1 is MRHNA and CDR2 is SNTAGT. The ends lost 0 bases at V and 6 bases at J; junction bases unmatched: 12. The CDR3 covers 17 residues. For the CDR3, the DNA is TGTGCCAGCAGTGACTCGACTAGCGGTAGTCTACGGGTCGAGCAGTACTTC. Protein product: CASSDSTSGSLRVEQYF.

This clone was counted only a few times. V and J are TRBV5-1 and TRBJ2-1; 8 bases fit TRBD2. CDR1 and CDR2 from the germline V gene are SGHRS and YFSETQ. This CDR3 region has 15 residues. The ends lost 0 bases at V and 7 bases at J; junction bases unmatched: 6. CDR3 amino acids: CASSLAAGGLNEQFF. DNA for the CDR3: TGCGCCAGCAGCTTGGCCGCGGGGGGCCTAAATGAGCAGTTCTTC.

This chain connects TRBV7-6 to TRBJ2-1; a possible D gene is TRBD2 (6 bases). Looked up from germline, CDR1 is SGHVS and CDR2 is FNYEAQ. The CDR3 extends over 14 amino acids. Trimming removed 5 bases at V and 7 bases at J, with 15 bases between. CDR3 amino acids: CASSPRTSSNEQFF. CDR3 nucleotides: TGTGCCAGCAGCCCCCGTACTAGCTCGAATGAGCAGTTCTTC.

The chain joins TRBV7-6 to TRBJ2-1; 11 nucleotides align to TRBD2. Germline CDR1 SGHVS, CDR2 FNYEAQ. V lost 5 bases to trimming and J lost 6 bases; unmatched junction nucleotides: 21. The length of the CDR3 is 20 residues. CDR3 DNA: TGTGCCAGCAGCCTCAGTCCCGGGACTAGCGGACTGGGAACTCTCAATGAGCAGTTCTTC. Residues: CASSLSPGTSGLGTLNEQFF.

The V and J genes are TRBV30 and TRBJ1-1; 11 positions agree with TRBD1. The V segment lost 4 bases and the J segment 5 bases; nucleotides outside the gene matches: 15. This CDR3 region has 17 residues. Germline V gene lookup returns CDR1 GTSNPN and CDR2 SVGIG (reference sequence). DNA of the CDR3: TGTGCCTGGAATCTGGGACAGGGGGTAGGCGAGGGGACTGAAGCTTTCTTT. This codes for CAWNLGQGVGEGTEAFF. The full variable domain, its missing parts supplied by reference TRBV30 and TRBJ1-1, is SQTIHQWPATLVQPVGSPLSLECTVEGTSNPNLYWYRQAAGRGLQLLFYSVGIGQISSEVPQNLSASRPQDRQFILSSKKLLLSDSGFYLCAWNLGQGVGEGTEAFFGQGTRLTVV.

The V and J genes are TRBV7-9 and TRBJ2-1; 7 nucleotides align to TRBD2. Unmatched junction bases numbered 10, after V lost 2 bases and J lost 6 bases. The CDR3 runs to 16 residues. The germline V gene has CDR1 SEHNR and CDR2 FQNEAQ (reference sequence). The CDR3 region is CASSLPGLTVSNEQFF. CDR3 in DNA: TGTGCCAGCAGCTTACCGGGACTAACGGTAAGCAATGAGCAGTTCTTC.

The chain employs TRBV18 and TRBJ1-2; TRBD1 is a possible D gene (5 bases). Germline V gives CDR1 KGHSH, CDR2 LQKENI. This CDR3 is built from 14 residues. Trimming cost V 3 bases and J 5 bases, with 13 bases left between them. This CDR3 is CASSPGGAQYGYTF. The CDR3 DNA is TGTGCCAGCTCACCCGGCGGGGCGCAGTATGGCTACACCTTC. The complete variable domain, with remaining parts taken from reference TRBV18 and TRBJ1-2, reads NAGVMQNPRHLVRRRGQEARLRCSPMKGHSHVYWYRQLPEEGLKFMVYLQKENIIDESGMPKERFSAEFPKEGPSILRIQQVVRGDSAAYFCASSPGGAQYGYTFGSGTRLTVV.

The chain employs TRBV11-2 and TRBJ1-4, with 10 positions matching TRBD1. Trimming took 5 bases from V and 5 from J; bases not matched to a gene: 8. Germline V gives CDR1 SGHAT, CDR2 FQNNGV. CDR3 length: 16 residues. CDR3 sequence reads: CASSKTQDRGNEKLFF. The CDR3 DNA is TGTGCCAGCAGCAAAACTCAGGACAGGGGGAATGAAAAACTGTTTTTT.

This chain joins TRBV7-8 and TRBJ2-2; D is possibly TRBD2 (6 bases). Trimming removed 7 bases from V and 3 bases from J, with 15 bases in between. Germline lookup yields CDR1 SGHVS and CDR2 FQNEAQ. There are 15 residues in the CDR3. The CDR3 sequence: CASIPRDSYTGELFF. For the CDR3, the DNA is TGTGCCAGCATCCCCCGGGACTCATACACCGGGGAGCTGTTTTTT.

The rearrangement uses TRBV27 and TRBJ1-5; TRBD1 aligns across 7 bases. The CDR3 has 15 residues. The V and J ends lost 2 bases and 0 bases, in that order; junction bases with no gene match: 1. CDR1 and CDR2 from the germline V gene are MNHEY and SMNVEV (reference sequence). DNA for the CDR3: TGTGCCAGCAGTTTAGGACAGGTTAGCAATCAGCCCCAGCATTTT. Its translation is CASSLGQVSNQPQHF.

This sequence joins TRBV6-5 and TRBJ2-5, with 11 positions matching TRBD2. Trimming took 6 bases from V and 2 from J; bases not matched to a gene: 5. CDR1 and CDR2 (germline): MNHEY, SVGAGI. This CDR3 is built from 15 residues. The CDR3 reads CASSILAGAQETQYF. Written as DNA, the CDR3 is TGTGCCAGCAGCATACTAGCGGGAGCACAAGAGACCCAGTACTTC.

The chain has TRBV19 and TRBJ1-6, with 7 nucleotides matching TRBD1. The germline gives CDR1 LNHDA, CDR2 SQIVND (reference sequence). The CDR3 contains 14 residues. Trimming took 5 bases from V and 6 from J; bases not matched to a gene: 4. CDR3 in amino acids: CASSWGQSNSPLHF. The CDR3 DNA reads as TGTGCCAGTAGTTGGGGACAGTCTAATTCACCCCTCCACTTT. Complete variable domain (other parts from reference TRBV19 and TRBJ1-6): DGGITQSPKYLFRKEGQNVTLSCEQNLNHDAMYWYRQDPGQGLRLIYYSQIVNDFQKGDIAEGYSVSREKKESFPLTVTSAQKNPTAFYLCASSWGQSNSPLHFGNGTRLTVT.